These 14 T cell receptor beta chains share one sample of origin, sequenced in a study of Ad26.COV2.S vaccination and SARS-CoV-2 variants. Here immunoSEQ multiplex PCR was the method, and the copy in TCRdb shows in-frame clones only, minus some. This sample has about 460,000 clones, with about 88% found just once. Indicated treatment: some 20 received Ad26.COV2.S at low or high dose, single or two shots; about 5 received placebo; per-sample allocation not given. The samples date from day 63 after the first vaccine or placebo injection. The sample here was peripheral blood, taken in a trial of Ad26.COV2.S vaccine versus placebo. The receptors were gathered from a person aged 18-65 years who received the Ad26.COV2.S COVID-19 vaccine or a placebo.

This clone was counted between two and nine times. This chain links TRBV2 with TRBJ1-5, with TRBD1 matching 7 bases. CDR1 SNHLY and CDR2 FYNNEI come from the germline V gene. Germline trimming cut 5 bases from V and 5 bases from J; bases unmatched to any gene: 6. This CDR3 region has 14 residues. This CDR3 reads CASSQQGLDQPQHF. The CDR3, as DNA: TGTGCCAGCAGTCAACAGGGGCTTGATCAGCCCCAGCATTTT.

The V call is TRBV4-2, the J call TRBJ1-4, with 10 bases that match TRBD1. Unmatched junction bases numbered 4, after V lost 3 bases and J lost 0 bases. Germline CDR1 is LGHNA and CDR2 is YNFKEQ. The CDR3 contains 17 residues. CDR3 residues: CASSHGQGVATNEKLFF. In nucleotides, the CDR3 is TGTGCCAGCAGCCACGGACAGGGGGTTGCAACTAATGAAAAACTGTTTTTT.

V usage is TRBV7-6 and J usage is TRBJ2-3, with a possible D match to TRBD1 (6 bases). Germline V CDR1 and CDR2: SGHVS, FNYEAQ. The V end lost 5 bases, the J end lost 6 bases, and 12 bases lay between the germline ends. The CDR3 covers 13 residues. The CDR3 reads CASSPQGTDTQYF. CDR3 nucleotide sequence: TGTGCCAGCAGCCCACAGGGTACGGATACGCAGTATTTT.

The J gene is TRBJ2-7, the V gene TRBV12-3 or TRBV12-4, with a possible D match to TRBD2 (5 bases). The V end lost 4 bases, the J end lost 5 bases, and 9 bases lay between the germline ends. The CDR3 runs to 12 residues. The CDR3 protein is CASSSGVNEQYF. As DNA, the CDR3 is TGTGCCAGCAGTTCCGGGGTCAACGAGCAGTACTTC.

This chain links TRBV29-1 with TRBJ2-5; TRBD2 matches at 7 bases. Germline V gives CDR1 SQVTM, CDR2 ANQGSEA. V shed 7 bases, J shed 0 bases, and the junction held 14 bases outside the gene matches. The CDR3 has 16 amino acids. The CDR3 DNA follows: TGCAGCGCCAAGGGCTGGTCTAGCGGTCACCAAGAGACCCAGTACTTC. Translation gives CSAKGWSSGHQETQYF. The full variable domain, rest sourced from reference TRBV29-1 and TRBJ2-5, is SAVISQKPSRDICQRGTSLTIQCQVDSQVTMMFWYRQQPGQSLTLIATANQGSEATYESGFVIDKFPISRPNLTFSTLTVSNMSPEDSSIYLCSAKGWSSGHQETQYFGPGTRLLVL.

This clone was seen only a few times. V usage is TRBV6-5 and J usage is TRBJ1-2; 8 positions match TRBD1. Losses at the gene ends were 2 bases for V and 0 bases for J; bases not matched to a gene: 2. The CDR3 is made up of 15 amino acids. Germline V gene lookup returns CDR1 MNHEY and CDR2 SVGAGI. The CDR3 sequence is CASSYQGAPNYGYTF. CDR3 nucleotides: TGTGCCAGCAGTTACCAGGGGGCCCCTAACTATGGCTACACCTTC.

The gene calls are TRBV11-2 and TRBJ1-1; TRBD1 is a possible D gene (6 bases). The V and J ends lost 5 bases and 8 bases respectively, with 18 bases between them. Germline CDR1 is SGHAT and CDR2 is FQNNGV. CDR3 size: 14 residues. This CDR3 is CASSNIRGTPEAFF. The CDR3, as DNA: TGTGCCAGCAGCAATATACGCGGGACACCGGAAGCTTTCTTT.

This chain links TRBV5-1 with TRBJ2-5, with TRBD1 as a possible D gene (6 bases). V shed 5 bases and J shed 5 bases, with 19 bases lying between them. The germline gives CDR1 SGHRS, CDR2 YFSETQ. This CDR3 comprises 15 residues. The CDR3 nucleotides read TGCGCCAGCAGGGGTATCCAGGGGCTCGGGGAGACCCAGTACTTC. Its translation is CASRGIQGLGETQYF.

The gene calls are TRBV28 and TRBJ2-1; the match to TRBD2 covers 8 bases. V gave up 6 bases and J gave up 3 bases; unmatched junction bases: 4. Looked up from germline, CDR1 is MDHEN and CDR2 is SYDVKM. The CDR3 length is 14 residues. DNA of the CDR3: TGTGCCAGCAGCGGACTAGCTGGCTACAATGAGCAGTTCTTC. Residues: CASSGLAGYNEQFF.

The J gene is TRBJ2-3, the V gene TRBV5-1, with TRBD1 identical over 9 bases. Germline trimming cut 0 bases from V and 0 bases from J; bases unmatched to any gene: 8. This CDR3 is built from 18 residues. Germline V gene data show CDR1 as SGHRS and CDR2 as YFSETQ. The CDR3 DNA reads TGCGCCAGCAGCTTGGGAGGGACAGGGACCGCTAGCACAGATACGCAGTATTTT. This gives the protein CASSLGGTGTASTDTQYF.

J is TRBJ2-1 and V is TRBV7-3; TRBD2 agrees at 7 bases. The CDR3 is 17 residues long. The ends lost 1 base at V and 4 bases at J; junction bases unmatched: 10. In germline, CDR1 is SGHTA, CDR2 FQGTGA. This CDR3 reads CASSLRSRGVRYNEQFF. The CDR3 region has the DNA TGTGCCAGCAGCTTAAGATCCCGGGGGGTCCGATACAATGAGCAGTTCTTC. Variable domain in full (rest from reference TRBV7-3 and TRBJ2-1): GAGVSQTPSNKVTEKGKYVELRCDPISGHTALYWYRQSLGQGPEFLIYFQGTGAADDSGLPNDRFFAVRPEGSVSTLKIQRTERGDSAVYLCASSLRSRGVRYNEQFFGPGTRLTVL.

The chain combines TRBV24-1 with TRBJ2-1, with 9 bases matching TRBD2. The CDR3 loop spans 15 amino acids. With V trimmed by 4 bases and J by 5 bases, 5 bases remained unmatched. Germline CDR1 KGHDR, CDR2 SFDVKD. The DNA of the CDR3 is TGTGCCACCAGTGAATTGGTAGCGGGAGACAATGAGCAGTTCTTC. The encoded protein is CATSELVAGDNEQFF.

The chain uses TRBV7-9 and TRBJ2-1; 7 positions match TRBD2. Germline trimming cut 3 bases from V and 12 bases from J; bases unmatched to any gene: 14. Germline assignment: CDR1 SEHNR and CDR2 FQNEAQ (reference sequence). The CDR3 is 15 amino acids. In DNA form, the CDR3 reads TGTGCCAGCAGCTTTATCGGGGGAGGGCCAGTTAGGCAGTTCTTC. Protein sequence: CASSFIGGGPVRQFF. The whole variable domain, remainder taken from reference TRBV7-9 and TRBJ2-1, is DTGVSQNPRHKITKRGQNVTFRCDPISEHNRLYWYRQTLGQGPEFLTYFQNEAQLEKSRLLSDRFSAERPKGSFSTLEIQRTEQGDSAMYLCASSFIGGGPVRQFFGPGTRLTVL.

The chain recombines TRBV28 with TRBJ2-7; possible D gene TRBD2, 7 bases. This CDR3 contains 17 residues. The germline V and J ends were trimmed by 2 bases and 3 bases, with 20 bases remaining between them. Germline V gene sequence: CDR1 MDHEN, CDR2 SYDVKM. CDR3 sequence reads: CASSLRLGGRRGYEQYF. CDR3 DNA: TGTGCCAGCAGTTTACGTCTCGGGGGGCGAAGGGGCTACGAGCAGTACTTC. The whole variable domain, remainder taken from reference TRBV28 and TRBJ2-7, is DVKVTQSSRYLVKRTGEKVFLECVQDMDHENMFWYRQDPGLGLRLIYFSYDVKMKEKGDIPEGYSVSREKKERFSLILESASTNQTSMYLCASSLRLGGRRGYEQYFGPGTRLTVT.